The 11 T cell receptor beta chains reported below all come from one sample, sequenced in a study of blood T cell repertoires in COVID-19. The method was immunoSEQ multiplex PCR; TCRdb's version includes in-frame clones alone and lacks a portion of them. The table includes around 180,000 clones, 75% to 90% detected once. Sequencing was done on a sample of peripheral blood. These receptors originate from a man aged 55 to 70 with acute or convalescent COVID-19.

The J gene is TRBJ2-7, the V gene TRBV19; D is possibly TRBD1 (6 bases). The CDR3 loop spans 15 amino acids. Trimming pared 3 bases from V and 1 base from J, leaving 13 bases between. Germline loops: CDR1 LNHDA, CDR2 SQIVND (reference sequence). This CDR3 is CASSIIGQKSYEQYF. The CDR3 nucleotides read TGTGCCAGTAGTATTATAGGACAGAAATCCTACGAGCAGTACTTC.

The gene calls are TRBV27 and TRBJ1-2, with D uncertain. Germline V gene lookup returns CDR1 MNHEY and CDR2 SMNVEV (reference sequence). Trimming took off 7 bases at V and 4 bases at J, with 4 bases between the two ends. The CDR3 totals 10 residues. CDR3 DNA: TGTGCCAGCATCCTCTATGGCTACACCTTC. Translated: CASILYGYTF.

The CDR3 loop reads CSAQTGDEQFF. The DNA for the CDR3 is TGCAGCGCCCAGACAGGGGATGAGCAGTTCTTC. J is TRBJ2-1 and V is TRBV29-1; 8 bases agree with TRBD1. This CDR3 is 11 amino acids long. With V trimmed by 7 bases and J by 8 bases, 4 bases remained unmatched. CDR1 is SQVTM, CDR2 ANQGSEA, per germline.

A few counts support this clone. CDR3 DNA sequence: TGCGCCAGCAGATCTCTCACAGATACGCAGTATTTT. It encodes CASRSLTDTQYF. The J gene is TRBJ2-3, the V gene TRBV4-1; D call uncertain. The V end lost 6 bases, the J end lost 2 bases, and 6 bases lay between the germline ends. Per germline, CDR1 MGHRA and CDR2 YSYEKL. The CDR3 has 12 residues.

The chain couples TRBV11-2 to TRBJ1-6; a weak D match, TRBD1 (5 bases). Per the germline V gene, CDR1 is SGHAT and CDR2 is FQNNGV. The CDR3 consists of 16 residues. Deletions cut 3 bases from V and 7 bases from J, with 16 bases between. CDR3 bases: TGTGCCAGCAGCTTTGTCCTGGGACTGACAAATTCACCCCTCCACTTT. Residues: CASSFVLGLTNSPLHF.

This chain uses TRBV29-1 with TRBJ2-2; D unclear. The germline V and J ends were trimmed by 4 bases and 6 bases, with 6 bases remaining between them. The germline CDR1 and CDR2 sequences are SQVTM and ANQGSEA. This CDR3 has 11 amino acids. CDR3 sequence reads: CSVGPPGELFF. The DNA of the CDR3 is TGCAGCGTTGGGCCCCCCGGGGAGCTGTTTTTT.

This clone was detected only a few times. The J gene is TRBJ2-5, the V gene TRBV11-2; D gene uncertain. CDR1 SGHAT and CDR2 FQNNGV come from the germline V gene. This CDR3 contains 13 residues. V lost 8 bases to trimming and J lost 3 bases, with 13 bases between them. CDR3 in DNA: TGTGCCAGCCAAGAGAGGAGCGAAGAGACCCAGTACTTC. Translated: CASQERSEETQYF. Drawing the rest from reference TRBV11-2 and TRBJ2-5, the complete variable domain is EAGVAQSPRYKIIEKRQSVAFWCNPISGHATLYWYQQILGQGPKLLIQFQNNGVVDDSQLPKDRFSAERLKGVDSTLKIQPAKLEDSAVYLCASQERSEETQYFGPGTRLLVL.

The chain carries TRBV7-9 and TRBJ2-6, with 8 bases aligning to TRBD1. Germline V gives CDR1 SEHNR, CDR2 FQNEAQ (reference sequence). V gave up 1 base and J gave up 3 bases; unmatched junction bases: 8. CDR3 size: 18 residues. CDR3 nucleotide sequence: TGTGCCAGCAGCTTAGGCTCGTCCAGGGGGCTTGGGGCCAACGTCCTGACTTTC. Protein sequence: CASSLGSSRGLGANVLTF.

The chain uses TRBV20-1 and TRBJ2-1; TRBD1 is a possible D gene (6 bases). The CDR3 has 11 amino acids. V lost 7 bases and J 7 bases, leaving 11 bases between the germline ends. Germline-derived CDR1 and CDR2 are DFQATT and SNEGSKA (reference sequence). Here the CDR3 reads CSGGPGNEQFF. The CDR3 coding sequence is TGCAGTGGGGGGCCAGGTAATGAGCAGTTCTTC.

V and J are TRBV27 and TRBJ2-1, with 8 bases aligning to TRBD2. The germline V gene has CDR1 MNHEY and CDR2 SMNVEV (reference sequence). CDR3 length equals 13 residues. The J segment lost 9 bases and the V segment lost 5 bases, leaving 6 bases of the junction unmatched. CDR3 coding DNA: TGTGCCAGCAGTCACCGTAGCGGGATTGAGCAGTTCTTC. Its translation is CASSHRSGIEQFF.

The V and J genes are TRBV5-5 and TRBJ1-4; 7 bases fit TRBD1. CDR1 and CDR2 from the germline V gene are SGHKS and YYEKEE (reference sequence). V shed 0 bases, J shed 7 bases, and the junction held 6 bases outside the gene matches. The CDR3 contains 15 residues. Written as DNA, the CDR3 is TGTGCCAGCAGCTTGGAGGGGGCTTTAAGTGAAAAACTGTTTTTT. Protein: CASSLEGALSEKLFF.